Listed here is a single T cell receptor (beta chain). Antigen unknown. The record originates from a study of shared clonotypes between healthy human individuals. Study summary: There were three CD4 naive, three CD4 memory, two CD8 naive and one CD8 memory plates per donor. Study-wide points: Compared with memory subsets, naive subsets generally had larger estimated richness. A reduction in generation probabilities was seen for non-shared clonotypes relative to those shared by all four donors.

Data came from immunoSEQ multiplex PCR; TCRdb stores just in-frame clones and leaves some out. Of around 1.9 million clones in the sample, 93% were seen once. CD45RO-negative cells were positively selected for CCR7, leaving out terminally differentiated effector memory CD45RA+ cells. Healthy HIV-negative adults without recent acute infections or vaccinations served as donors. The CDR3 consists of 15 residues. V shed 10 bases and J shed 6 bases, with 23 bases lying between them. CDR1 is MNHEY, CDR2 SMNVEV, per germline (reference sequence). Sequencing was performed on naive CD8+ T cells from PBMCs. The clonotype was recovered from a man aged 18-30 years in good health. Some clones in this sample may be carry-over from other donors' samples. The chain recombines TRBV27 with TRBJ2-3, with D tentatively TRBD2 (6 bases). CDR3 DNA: TGTGCCACCTTCCGGGACTCAATTAGTTCGGATACGCAGTATTTT. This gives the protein CATFRDSISSDTQYF.